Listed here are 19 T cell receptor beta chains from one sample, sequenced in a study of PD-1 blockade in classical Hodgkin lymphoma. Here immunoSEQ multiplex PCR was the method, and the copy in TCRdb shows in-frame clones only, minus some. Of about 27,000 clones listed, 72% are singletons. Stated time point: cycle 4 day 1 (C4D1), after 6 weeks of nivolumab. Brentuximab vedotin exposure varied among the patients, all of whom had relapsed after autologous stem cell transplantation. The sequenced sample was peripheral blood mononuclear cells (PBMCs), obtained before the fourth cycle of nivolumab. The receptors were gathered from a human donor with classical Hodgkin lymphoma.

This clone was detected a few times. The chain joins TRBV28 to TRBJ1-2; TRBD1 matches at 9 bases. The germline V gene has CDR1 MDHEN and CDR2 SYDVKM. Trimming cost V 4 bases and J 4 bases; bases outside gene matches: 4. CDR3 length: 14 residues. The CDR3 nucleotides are TGTGCCAGCAGTTACAGGGGGCAGGGCTATGGCTACACCTTC. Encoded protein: CASSYRGQGYGYTF.

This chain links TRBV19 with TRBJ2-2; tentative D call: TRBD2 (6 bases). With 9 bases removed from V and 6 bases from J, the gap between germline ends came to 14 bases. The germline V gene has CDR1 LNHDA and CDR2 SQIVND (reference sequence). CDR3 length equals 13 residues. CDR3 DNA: TGTGCCAGCCGGGACTGGGAGCCCGGGGAGCTGTTTTTT. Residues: CASRDWEPGELFF.

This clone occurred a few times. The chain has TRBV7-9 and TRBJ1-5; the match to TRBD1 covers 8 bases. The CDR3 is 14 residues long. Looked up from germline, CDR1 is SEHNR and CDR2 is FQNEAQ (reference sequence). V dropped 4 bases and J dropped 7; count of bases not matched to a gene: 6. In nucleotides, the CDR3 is TGTGCCAGCAGCTCCACGGACAGGGTGCAGCCCCAGCATTTT. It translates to CASSSTDRVQPQHF. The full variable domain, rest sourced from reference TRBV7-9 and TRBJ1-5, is DTGVSQNPRHKITKRGQNVTFRCDPISEHNRLYWYRQTLGQGPEFLTYFQNEAQLEKSRLLSDRFSAERPKGSFSTLEIQRTEQGDSAMYLCASSSTDRVQPQHFGDGTRLSIL.

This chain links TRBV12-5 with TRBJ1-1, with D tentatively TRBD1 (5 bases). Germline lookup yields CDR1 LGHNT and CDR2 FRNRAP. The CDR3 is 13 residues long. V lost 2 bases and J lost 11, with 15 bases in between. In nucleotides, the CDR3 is TGTGCTAGTGGTTTGAAAGGCTCGGGGGAGGCTTTCTTT. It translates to CASGLKGSGEAFF.

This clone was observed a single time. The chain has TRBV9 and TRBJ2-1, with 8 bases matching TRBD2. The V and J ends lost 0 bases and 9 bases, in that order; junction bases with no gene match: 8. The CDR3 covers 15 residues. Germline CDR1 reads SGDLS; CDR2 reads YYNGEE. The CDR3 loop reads CASSVGDISGTEQFF. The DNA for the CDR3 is TGTGCCAGCAGCGTAGGGGATATTAGCGGGACTGAGCAGTTCTTC.

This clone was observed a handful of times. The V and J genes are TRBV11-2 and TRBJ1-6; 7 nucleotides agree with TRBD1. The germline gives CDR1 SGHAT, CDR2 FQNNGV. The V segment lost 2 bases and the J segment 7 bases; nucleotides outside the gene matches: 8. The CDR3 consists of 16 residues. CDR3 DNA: TGTGCCAGCAGCTTACCGTCGACAGGGTTGAATTCACCCCTCCACTTT. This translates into CASSLPSTGLNSPLHF.

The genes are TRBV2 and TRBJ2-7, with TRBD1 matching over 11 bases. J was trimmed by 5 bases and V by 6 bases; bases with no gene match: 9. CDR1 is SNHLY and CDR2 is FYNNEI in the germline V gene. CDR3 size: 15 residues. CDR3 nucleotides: TGTGCCAGCAGCTCTGGACAGGGGGCGGTCGACGAGCAGTACTTC. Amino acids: CASSSGQGAVDEQYF.

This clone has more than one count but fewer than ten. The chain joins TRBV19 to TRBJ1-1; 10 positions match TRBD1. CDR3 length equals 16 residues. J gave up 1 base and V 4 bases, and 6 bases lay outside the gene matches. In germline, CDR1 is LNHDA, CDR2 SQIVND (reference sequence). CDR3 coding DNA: TGTGCCAGTAGTACCCGACAGGGGGCGGGGAACACTGAAGCTTTCTTT. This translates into CASSTRQGAGNTEAFF.

Written as DNA, the CDR3 is TGTGCCAGTTATACGACAGGAGGGCGATTGAACACTGAAGCTTTCTTT. Its translation: CASYTTGGRLNTEAFF. This rearrangement joins TRBV19 to TRBJ1-1, with D tentatively TRBD1 (6 bases). V dropped 8 bases and J dropped 0 bases, with 19 bases sitting between them. The CDR3 covers 16 residues. Germline assignment: CDR1 LNHDA and CDR2 SQIVND (reference sequence).

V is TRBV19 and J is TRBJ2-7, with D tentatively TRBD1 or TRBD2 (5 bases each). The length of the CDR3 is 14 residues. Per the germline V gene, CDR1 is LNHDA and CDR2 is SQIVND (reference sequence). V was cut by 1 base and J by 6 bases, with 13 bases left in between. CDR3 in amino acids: CASSIGPQRGEQYF. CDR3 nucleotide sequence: TGTGCCAGTAGTATAGGCCCGCAGAGGGGCGAGCAGTACTTC. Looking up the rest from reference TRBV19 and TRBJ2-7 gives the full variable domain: DGGITQSPKYLFRKEGQNVTLSCEQNLNHDAMYWYRQDPGQGLRLIYYSQIVNDFQKGDIAEGYSVSREKKESFPLTVTSAQKNPTAFYLCASSIGPQRGEQYFGPGTRLTVT.

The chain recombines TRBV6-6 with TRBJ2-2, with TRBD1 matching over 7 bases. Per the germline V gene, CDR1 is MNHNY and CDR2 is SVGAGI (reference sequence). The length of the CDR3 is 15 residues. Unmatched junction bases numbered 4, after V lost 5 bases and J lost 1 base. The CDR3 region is CASSPRDRNTGELFF. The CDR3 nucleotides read TGTGCCAGCAGTCCCCGGGACAGGAACACCGGGGAGCTGTTTTTT.

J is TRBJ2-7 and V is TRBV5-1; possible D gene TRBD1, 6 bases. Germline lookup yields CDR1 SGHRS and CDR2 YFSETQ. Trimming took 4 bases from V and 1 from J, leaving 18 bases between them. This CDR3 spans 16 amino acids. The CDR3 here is CASSTFRQGSSYEQYF. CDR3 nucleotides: TGCGCCAGCAGCACCTTCCGCCAGGGGTCATCCTACGAGCAGTACTTC.

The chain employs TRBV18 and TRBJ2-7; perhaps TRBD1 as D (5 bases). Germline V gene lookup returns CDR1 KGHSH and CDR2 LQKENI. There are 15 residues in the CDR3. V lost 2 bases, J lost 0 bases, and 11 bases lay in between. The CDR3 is CASSPTQGDSYEQYF. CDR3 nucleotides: TGTGCCAGCTCACCAACGCAGGGTGACTCCTACGAGCAGTACTTC.

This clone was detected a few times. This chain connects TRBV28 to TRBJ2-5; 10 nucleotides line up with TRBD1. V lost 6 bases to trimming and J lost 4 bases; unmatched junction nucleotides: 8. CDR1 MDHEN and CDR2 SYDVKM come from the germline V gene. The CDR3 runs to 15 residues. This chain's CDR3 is CASSPDRGLRETQYF. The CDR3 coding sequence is TGTGCCAGCAGCCCGGACAGGGGGTTGAGAGAGACCCAGTACTTC.

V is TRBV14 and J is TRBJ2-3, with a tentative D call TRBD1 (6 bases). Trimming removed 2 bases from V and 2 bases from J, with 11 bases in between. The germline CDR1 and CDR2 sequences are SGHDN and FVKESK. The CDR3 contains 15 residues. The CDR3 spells CASSQPTGLTDTQYF. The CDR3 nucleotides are TGTGCCAGCAGCCAACCTACAGGGCTCACAGATACGCAGTATTTT.

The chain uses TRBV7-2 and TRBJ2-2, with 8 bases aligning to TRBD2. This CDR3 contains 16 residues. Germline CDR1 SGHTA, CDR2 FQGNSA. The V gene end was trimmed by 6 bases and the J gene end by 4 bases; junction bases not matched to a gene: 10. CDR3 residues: CASSPRGGAITGELFF. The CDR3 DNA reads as TGTGCCAGCAGTCCCCGGGGGGGGGCGATCACCGGGGAGCTGTTTTTT.

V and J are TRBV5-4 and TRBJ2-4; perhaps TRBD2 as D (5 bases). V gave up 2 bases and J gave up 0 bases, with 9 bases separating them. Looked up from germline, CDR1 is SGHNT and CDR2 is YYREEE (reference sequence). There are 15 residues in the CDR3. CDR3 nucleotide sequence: TGTGCCAGCAGCTTTCCCGGACTAGCCAAAAACATTCAGTACTTC. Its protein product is CASSFPGLAKNIQYF.

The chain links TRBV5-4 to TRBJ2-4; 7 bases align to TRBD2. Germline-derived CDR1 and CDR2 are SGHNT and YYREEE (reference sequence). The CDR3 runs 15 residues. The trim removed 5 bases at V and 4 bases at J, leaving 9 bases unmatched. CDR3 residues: CASSSREEAKNIQYF. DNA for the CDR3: TGTGCCAGCAGTTCCCGGGAGGAGGCAAAAAACATTCAGTACTTC.

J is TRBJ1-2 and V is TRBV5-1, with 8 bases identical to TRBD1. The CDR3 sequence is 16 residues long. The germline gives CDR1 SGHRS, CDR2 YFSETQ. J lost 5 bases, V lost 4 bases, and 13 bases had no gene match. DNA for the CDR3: TGCGCCAGCAGCCAAGACTCAGGGGGCATGGGTTATGGCTACACCTTC. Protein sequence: CASSQDSGGMGYGYTF.